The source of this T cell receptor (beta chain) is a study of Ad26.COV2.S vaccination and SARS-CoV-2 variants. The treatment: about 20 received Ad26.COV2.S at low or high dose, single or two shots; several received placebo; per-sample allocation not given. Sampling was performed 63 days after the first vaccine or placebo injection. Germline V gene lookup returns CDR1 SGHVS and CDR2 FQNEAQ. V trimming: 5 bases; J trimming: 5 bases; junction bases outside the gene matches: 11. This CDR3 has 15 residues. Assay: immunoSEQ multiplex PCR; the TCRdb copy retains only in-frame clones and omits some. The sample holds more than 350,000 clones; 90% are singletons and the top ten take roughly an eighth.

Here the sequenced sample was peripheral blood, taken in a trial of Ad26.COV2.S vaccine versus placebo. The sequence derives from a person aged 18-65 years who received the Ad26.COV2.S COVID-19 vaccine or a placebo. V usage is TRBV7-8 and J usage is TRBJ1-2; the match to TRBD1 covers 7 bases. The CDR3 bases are TGTGCCAGCAGCACCAGACAGGGAGAAAATTATGGCTACACCTTC. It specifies CASSTRQGENYGYTF. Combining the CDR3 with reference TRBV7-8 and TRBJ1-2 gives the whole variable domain GAGVSQSPRYKVAKRGQDVALRCDPISGHVSLFWYQQALGQGPEFLTYFQNEAQLDKSGLPSDRFFAERPEGSVSTLKIQRTQQEDSAVYLCASSTRQGENYGYTFGSGTRLTVV.